This record looks at one T cell receptor beta chain sequence and its context. This entry comes from a study of cytomegalovirus exposure and HLA in healthy donors. It was with 60 Vbeta and 13 Jbeta primers that the PCR ran. Assay: immunoSEQ multiplex PCR; the TCRdb copy retains only in-frame clones and omits some. The table has some 130,000 clones, around 80% seen once. The clonotype comes from a man in his forties or fifties in good health and CMV-seronegative. Sequenced: PBMCs.

In DNA, the CDR3 is TGCGCCAGCACCCATTTAGTCAGGGCCCCCTATGGCTACACCTTC. Its protein is CASTHLVRAPYGYTF. The chain couples TRBV4-1 to TRBJ1-2, with D maybe TRBD1 (5 bases). CDR1 is MGHRA and CDR2 is YSYEKL in the germline V gene. Trimming took off 7 bases at V and 4 bases at J, with 19 bases between the two ends. The CDR3 totals 15 residues.